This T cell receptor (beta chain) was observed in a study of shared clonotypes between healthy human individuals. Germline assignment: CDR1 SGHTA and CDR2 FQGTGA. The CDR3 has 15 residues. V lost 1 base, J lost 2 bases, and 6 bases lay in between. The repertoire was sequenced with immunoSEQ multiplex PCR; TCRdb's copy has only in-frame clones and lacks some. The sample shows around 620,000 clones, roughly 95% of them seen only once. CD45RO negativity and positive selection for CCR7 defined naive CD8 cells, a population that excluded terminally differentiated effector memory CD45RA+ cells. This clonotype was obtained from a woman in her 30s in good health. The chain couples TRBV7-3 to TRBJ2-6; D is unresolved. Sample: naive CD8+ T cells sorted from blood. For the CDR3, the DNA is TGTGCCAGCAGCTTAATGGCTGCTGGGGCCAACGTCCTGACTTTC. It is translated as CASSLMAAGANVLTF.